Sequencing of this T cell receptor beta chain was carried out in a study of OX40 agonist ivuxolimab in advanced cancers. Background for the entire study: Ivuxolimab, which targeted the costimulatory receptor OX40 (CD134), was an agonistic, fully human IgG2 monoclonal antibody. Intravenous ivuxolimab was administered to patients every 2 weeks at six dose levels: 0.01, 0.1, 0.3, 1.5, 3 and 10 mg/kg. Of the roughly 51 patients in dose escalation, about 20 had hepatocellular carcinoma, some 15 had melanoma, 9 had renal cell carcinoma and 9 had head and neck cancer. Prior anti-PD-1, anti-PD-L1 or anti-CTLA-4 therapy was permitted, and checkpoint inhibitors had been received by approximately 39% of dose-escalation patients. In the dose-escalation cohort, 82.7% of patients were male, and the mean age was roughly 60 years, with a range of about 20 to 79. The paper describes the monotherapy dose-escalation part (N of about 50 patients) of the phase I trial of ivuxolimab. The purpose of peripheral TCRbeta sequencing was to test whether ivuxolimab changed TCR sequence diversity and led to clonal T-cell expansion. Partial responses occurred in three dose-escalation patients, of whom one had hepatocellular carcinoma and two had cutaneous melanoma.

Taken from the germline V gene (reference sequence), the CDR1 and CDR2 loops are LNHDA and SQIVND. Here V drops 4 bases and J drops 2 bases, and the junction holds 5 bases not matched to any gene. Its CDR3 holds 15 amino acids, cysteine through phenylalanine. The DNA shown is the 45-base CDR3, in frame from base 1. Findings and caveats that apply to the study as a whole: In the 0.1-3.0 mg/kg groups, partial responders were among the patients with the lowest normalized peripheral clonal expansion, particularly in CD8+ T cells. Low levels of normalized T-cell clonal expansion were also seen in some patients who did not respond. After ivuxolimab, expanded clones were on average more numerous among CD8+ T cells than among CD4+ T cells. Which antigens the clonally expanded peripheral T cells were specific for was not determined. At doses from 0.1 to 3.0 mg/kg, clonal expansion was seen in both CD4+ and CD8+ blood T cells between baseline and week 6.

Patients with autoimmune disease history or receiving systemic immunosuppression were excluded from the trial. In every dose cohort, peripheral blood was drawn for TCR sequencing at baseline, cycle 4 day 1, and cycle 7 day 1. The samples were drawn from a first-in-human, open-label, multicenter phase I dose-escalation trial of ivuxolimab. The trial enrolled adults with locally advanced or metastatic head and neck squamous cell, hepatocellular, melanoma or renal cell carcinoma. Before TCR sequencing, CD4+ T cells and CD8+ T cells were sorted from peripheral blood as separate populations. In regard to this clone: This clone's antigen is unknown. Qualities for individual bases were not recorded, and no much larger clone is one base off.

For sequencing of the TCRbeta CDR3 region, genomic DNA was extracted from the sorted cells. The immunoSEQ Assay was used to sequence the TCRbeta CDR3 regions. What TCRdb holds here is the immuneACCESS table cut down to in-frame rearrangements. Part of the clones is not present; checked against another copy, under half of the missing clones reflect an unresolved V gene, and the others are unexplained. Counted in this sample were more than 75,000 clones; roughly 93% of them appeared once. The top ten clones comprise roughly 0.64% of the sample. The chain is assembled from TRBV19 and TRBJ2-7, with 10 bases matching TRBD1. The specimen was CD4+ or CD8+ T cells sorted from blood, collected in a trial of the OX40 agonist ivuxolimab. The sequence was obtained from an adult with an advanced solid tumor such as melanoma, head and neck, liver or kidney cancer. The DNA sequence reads TGTGCCAGTAGTACCGGACAGGGGGGGCCCTACGAGCAGTACTTC. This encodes CASSTGQGGPYEQYF. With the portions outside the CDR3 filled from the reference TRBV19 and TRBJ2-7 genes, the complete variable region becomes DGGITQSPKYLFRKEGQNVTLSCEQNLNHDAMYWYRQDPGQGLRLIYYSQIVNDFQKGDIAEGYSVSREKKESFPLTVTSAQKNPTAFYLCASSTGQGGPYEQYFGPGTRLTVT.